These 21 T cell receptor beta chains share one sample of origin, sequenced in a study of T cells in Graves' hyperthyroidism and ophthalmopathy. There were TCR beta CDR3 regions amplified from RNA transcripts. A first-round RT-PCR of the TCR CDR3 used the HTBI primer set. From the multiplex PCR reads, TCRdb called clonotypes with MiXCR, one entry per CDR3 protein. The repertoire consists of 300,000 to 450,000 distinct CDR3 sequences, with about a sixth occurring once and the leading ten covering 15% to 19%. The source material was blood. The receptor set was obtained from a woman between 35 and 50 years old with Graves' ophthalmopathy.

This clonotype was counted many times. The rearrangement joins TRBV28 to TRBJ2-7, with 8 bases lining up with TRBD1. The CDR3 is 14 residues long. Trimming took 5 bases from V and 4 from J; bases not matched to a gene: 7. CDR1 is MDHEN and CDR2 is SYDVKM in the germline V gene. For the CDR3, the DNA is TGTGCCAGCAGTGCCGGGACAGGACTTTACGAGCAGTACTTC. Encoded protein: CASSAGTGLYEQYF.

V gene TRBV12-3 or TRBV12-4 combines with J gene TRBJ1-1, with TRBD1 as a possible D gene (6 bases). Trimming removed 7 bases from V and 9 bases from J, with 18 bases in between. This CDR3 is built from 13 residues. This CDR3 reads CASTWTGAGKAFF. The CDR3 DNA sequence: TGTGCCAGCACCTGGACGGGGGCAGGGAAAGCTTTCTTT.

This clonotype has ten or more counts. The chain combines TRBV9 with TRBJ2-7, with 7 bases fitting TRBD2. Per the germline V gene, CDR1 is SGDLS and CDR2 is YYNGEE. This CDR3 is built from 15 residues. V gave up 3 bases and J gave up 6 bases; unmatched junction bases: 12. CDR3 residues: CASSAGGGISVEQYF. The DNA for the CDR3 is TGTGCCAGCAGCGCTGGGGGGGGGATCTCGGTCGAGCAGTACTTC.

This clonotype has at least ten counts. The chain combines TRBV12-3 or TRBV12-4 with TRBJ1-5; no reliable D call. The CDR3 loop spans 13 amino acids. The ends were cut back, 4 bases at V and 9 bases at J, with 13 bases in the middle. In DNA form, the CDR3 reads TGTGCCAGCAGTTCACCCTTATTTGTGCCCCAGCATTTT. Encoded protein: CASSSPLFVPQHF.

For this clonotype: This likely comes from a read error, as the CDR3 has no conserved phenylalanine or tryptophan at its end. The CDR3 DNA reads TGTGCCAGCACCGGTGCCTTCCAAGGTGGCTACACCATC. This codes for CASTGAFQGGYTI. This chain uses TRBV6-1 with TRBJ1-2; D remains unclear. CDR1 and CDR2 from the germline V gene are MNHNS and SASEGT. The CDR3 is made up of 13 amino acids. V lost 7 bases, J lost 7 bases, and 16 bases lay in between.

The chain combines TRBV6-1 with TRBJ2-1; 7 bases map to TRBD2. Germline assignment: CDR1 MNHNS and CDR2 SASEGT. CDR3 length equals 11 residues. With 10 bases clipped from V and 8 bases from J, the junction kept 5 bases outside the gene matches. The CDR3 loop is CATAGVYEQFF. For the CDR3, the DNA is TGTGCCACCGCGGGGGTCTATGAGCAGTTCTTC.

This clonotype was detected ten times or more. The CDR3 spells CASSRQWMGNTEAFF. In nucleotides, the CDR3 is TGTGCCAGCAGCCGACAGTGGATGGGGAACACTGAAGCTTTCTTT. V and J are TRBV28 and TRBJ1-1; a possible D gene is TRBD1 (5 bases). This CDR3 has 15 residues. V dropped 6 bases and J dropped 1 base, with 15 bases sitting between them. Germline CDR1 and CDR2: MDHEN and SYDVKM.

This clonotype was recorded many times. The chain carries TRBV30 and TRBJ1-6; a weak D match, TRBD1 (5 bases). The V and J ends lost 8 bases and 7 bases respectively, with 18 bases between them. Germline V gene sequence: CDR1 GTSNPN, CDR2 SVGIG (reference sequence). This CDR3 spans 14 amino acids. The CDR3 protein is CAGNRDFRNSPLHF. The CDR3 bases are TGTGCCGGGAACCGGGACTTCAGGAATTCACCCCTCCACTTT.

This clonotype was observed at least ten times. V and J are TRBV7-9 and TRBJ2-7, with a weak D call TRBD2 (6 bases). The CDR3 sequence is 14 residues long. Germline V gene data show CDR1 as SEHNR and CDR2 as FQNEAQ (reference sequence). Trimming left V 1 base short and J 4 bases short, with 11 bases between. The CDR3 DNA follows: TGTGCCAGCAGCTTAGGGAGGGATACATACGAGCAGTACTTC. It codes for CASSLGRDTYEQYF.

This clonotype was picked up many times. The rearrangement uses TRBV4-2 and TRBJ2-1, with 10 bases matching TRBD2. The V and J ends lost 0 bases and 7 bases, in that order; junction bases with no gene match: 9. The V gene's germline CDR1 is LGHNA and CDR2 YNFKEQ. The CDR3 contains 17 residues. CDR3 residues: CASSQDRRLAGDNEQFF. The DNA of the CDR3 is TGTGCCAGCAGCCAAGATCGACGCCTAGCGGGAGATAATGAGCAGTTCTTC.

Many counts were recorded for this clonotype. The rearrangement joins TRBV5-1 to TRBJ1-1; no clear D gene. This CDR3 has 15 residues. V was pared by 0 bases and J by 0 bases, with 9 bases between. In germline, CDR1 is SGHRS, CDR2 YFSETQ. The chain's CDR3 is CASSLDVVMNTEAFF. In DNA, the CDR3 is TGCGCCAGCAGCTTGGATGTGGTTATGAACACTGAAGCTTTCTTT.

This clonotype appeared many times. This chain uses TRBV29-1 with TRBJ2-7; the D gene is possibly TRBD2 (6 bases). This CDR3 region has 12 residues. V was shortened by 3 bases and J by 1 base, with 7 bases between the two germline ends. Germline V gene lookup returns CDR1 SQVTM and CDR2 ANQGSEA. This CDR3 reads CSVEAGSYEQYF. CDR3 nucleotide sequence: TGCAGCGTTGAGGCGGGGTCCTACGAGCAGTACTTC.

This clonotype has more than one count but fewer than ten. The chain combines TRBV28 with TRBJ1-1, with D hard to call. V lost 7 bases and J lost 0, with 9 bases in between. The CDR3 is 13 residues long. In germline, CDR1 is MDHEN, CDR2 SYDVKM. Here the CDR3 DNA reads TGTGCCAGCAAATACAGTGTGAACACTGAAGCTTTCTTT. This gives the protein CASKYSVNTEAFF.

In its sample, this clonotype was seen many times. This chain joins TRBV28 and TRBJ2-5, with 7 positions matching TRBD2. This CDR3 has 14 residues. The junction had 7 bases not matched to a gene; V was cut back by 4 bases and J by 5 bases. Germline V gene data show CDR1 as MDHEN and CDR2 as SYDVKM. As DNA, the CDR3 is TGTGCCAGCAGTTCATGGGGGGGGTCGGAGACCCAGTACTTC. Translation gives CASSSWGGSETQYF. Supplemented by reference TRBV28 and TRBJ2-5, the full variable domain reads DVKVTQSSRYLVKRTGEKVFLECVQDMDHENMFWYRQDPGLGLRLIYFSYDVKMKEKGDIPEGYSVSREKKERFSLILESASTNQTSMYLCASSSWGGSETQYFGPGTRLLVL.

This clonotype was found many times. The chain employs TRBV27 and TRBJ2-7; 13 nucleotides match TRBD2. The CDR3 covers 14 residues. The V gene's germline CDR1 is MNHEY and CDR2 SMNVEV (reference sequence). Germline trimming cut 3 bases from V and 6 bases from J; bases unmatched to any gene: 2. For the CDR3, the DNA is TGTGCCAGCAGTTTTAGGACTAGCGGGAGCGAGCAGTACTTC. This gives the protein CASSFRTSGSEQYF.

This clonotype came up many times. This rearrangement joins TRBV4-1 to TRBJ2-7; D might be TRBD1 (5 bases). The germline V and J ends were trimmed by 4 bases and 1 base, with 11 bases remaining between them. CDR1 and CDR2 (germline): MGHRA, YSYEKL. This CDR3 region has 14 residues. The CDR3 sequence is CASSRDSLSYEQYF. CDR3 DNA: TGCGCCAGCAGCCGAGACAGTCTTTCCTACGAGCAGTACTTC.

This clonotype has only a few counts. The V and J genes are TRBV6-5 and TRBJ2-5, with 9 bases that match TRBD1. The CDR3 sequence is 16 residues long. The V gene end was trimmed by 2 bases and the J gene end by 1 base; junction bases not matched to a gene: 5. Germline-derived CDR1 and CDR2 are MNHEY and SVGAGI. The CDR3 here is CASSYHTGGLQETQYF. The DNA of the CDR3 is TGTGCCAGCAGTTACCATACAGGGGGCCTCCAAGAGACCCAGTACTTC.

This clonotype was counted at least ten times. The J gene is TRBJ2-5, the V gene TRBV15; 11 bases fit TRBD2. Per germline, CDR1 LNHNV and CDR2 YYDKDF (reference sequence). The CDR3 extends over 16 amino acids. V dropped 3 bases and J dropped 1; count of bases not matched to a gene: 4. The CDR3 here is CATSRVTSGGQETQYF. CDR3 bases: TGTGCCACCAGCAGGGTAACTAGCGGGGGCCAAGAGACCCAGTACTTC.

This clonotype has a count of ten or more. This chain connects TRBV7-9 to TRBJ1-3; D perhaps matches TRBD1 (6 bases). The CDR3 has 16 residues. Trimming cost V 5 bases and J 0 bases, with 14 bases left between them. The germline V gene encodes CDR1 SEHNR and CDR2 FQNEAQ (reference sequence). The DNA for the CDR3 is TGTGCCAGCAGCCCCGCAGACAGGACCTCTGGAAACACCATATATTTT. Encoded protein: CASSPADRTSGNTIYF.

This clonotype showed up many times. This rearrangement joins TRBV20-1 to TRBJ2-7; the D call may be TRBD1 or TRBD2 (5 bases each). Germline CDR1 DFQATT, CDR2 SNEGSKA (reference sequence). V was clipped by 1 base and J by 0 bases, with 19 bases between them. The CDR3 has 17 residues. Here the CDR3 DNA reads TGCAGTGCTAGAGGAGCCGTCCGGGACGGATCCTCCTACGAGCAGTACTTC. Translated, it gives CSARGAVRDGSSYEQYF.

This clonotype was seen at least ten times. The V call is TRBV6-1, the J call TRBJ1-5; weak D call: TRBD1 (6 bases). Germline V gene lookup returns CDR1 MNHNS and CDR2 SASEGT. Trimming took off 7 bases at V and 1 base at J, with 14 bases between the two ends. The CDR3 has 15 amino acids. The CDR3 spells CASMTGFRSNQPQHF. Here the CDR3 DNA reads TGTGCCAGCATGACAGGCTTTCGGAGCAATCAGCCCCAGCATTTT.